This T cell receptor beta chain is from a study of CXCR3-negative and CXCR3-positive naive CD8 T cells. Whole-study context: For each library, about 1.5 +/- 0.3 million TRB reads were obtained, approximately 140 million in total. Overall study findings and caveats: TCR interaction strength was inferred from TRB CDR3 physicochemistry, as CD5 matched across naive subsets. For naive cells, CXCR3-negative and CXCR3-positive subsets had similar TRBV-TRBJ usage; for memory cells, usage differed. After cryopreservation, CXCR3 expression dropped partially; most assays used fresh PBMCs.

The CDR3 extends over 14 amino acids. Germline V CDR1 and CDR2: SGHNT, YENEEA. A note on this clonotype: Its antigen is currently unknown.

TRB cDNA was prepared as libraries by UMI-labeled 5' RACE. TCRdb reprocessed the 5' RACE reads and reports one entry per CDR3 protein, with no DNA. The sample table sets out 38,000 or so distinct CDR3 sequences. The V gene is TRBV11-3, the J gene TRBJ2-1; the D call from TCRdb, TRBD1, cannot be confirmed without DNA. The source is a human donor in good health. Some clones in this sample may be carry-over from other donors' samples. Sequencing input: memory CD8+ T cells from blood. The CDR3: CASSLAGRYNEQFF.